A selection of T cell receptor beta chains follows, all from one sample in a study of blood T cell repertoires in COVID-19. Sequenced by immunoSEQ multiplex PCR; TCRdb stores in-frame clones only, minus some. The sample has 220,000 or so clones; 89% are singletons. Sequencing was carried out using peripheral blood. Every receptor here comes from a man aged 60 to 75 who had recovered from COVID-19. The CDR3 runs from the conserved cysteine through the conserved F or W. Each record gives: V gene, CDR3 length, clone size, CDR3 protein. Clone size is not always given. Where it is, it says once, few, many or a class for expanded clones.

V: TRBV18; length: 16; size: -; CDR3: CASSDRFDTYNSPLHF
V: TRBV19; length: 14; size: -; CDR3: CASSSSGGGGELFF
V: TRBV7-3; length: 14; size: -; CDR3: CASSLMGGRYEQYF
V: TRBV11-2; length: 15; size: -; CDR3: CASSLRGAGGYEQYF
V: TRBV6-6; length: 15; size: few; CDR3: CASRAPGQSSFEQYF
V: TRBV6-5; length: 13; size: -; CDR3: CASKQGNTGELFF
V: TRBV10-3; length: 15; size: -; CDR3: CAISESGTTLSAQHF
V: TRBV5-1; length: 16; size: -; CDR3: CASQWGSPSGANVLTF
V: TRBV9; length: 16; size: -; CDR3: CASSPQAGLSYNEQFF
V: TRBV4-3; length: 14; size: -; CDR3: CASSGTGRTDTQYF
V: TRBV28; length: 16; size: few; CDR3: CASSPHTGGAIGEQFF
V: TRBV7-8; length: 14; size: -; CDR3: CASSLVTGGNTIYF
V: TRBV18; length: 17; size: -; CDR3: CASSPGTGGPNTGELFF
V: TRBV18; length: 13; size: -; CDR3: CASSPPGRDEQFF
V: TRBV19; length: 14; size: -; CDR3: CASSIGLAEDTQYF
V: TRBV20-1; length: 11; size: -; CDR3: CSARQGNEQYF